Listed here are 5 T cell receptor beta chains from one sample, sequenced in a study of T cell responses to AZD1222 COVID-19 vaccine. The repertoire was sequenced with immunoSEQ multiplex PCR; TCRdb's copy has only in-frame clones and lacks some. The sample lists 45,000 to 65,000 clones; approximately 88% were seen once. The sample in question was peripheral blood, obtained on day 0 of AZD1222 vaccination. The receptors originated from an adult in good health.

The chain joins TRBV30 to TRBJ1-2, with a tentative D call TRBD1 (5 bases). CDR1 GTSNPN and CDR2 SVGIG come from the germline V gene (reference sequence). The CDR3 totals 13 residues. With 0 bases removed from V and 8 bases from J, the gap between germline ends came to 13 bases. CDR3 residues: CAWSVRGTGGYTF. CDR3 nucleotides: TGTGCCTGGAGTGTACGGGGGACGGGGGGCTACACCTTC. Full variable domain (outside the CDR3, taken from reference TRBV30 and TRBJ1-2): SQTIHQWPATLVQPVGSPLSLECTVEGTSNPNLYWYRQAAGRGLQLLFYSVGIGQISSEVPQNLSASRPQDRQFILSSKKLLLSDSGFYLCAWSVRGTGGYTFGSGTRLTVV.

Written as DNA, the CDR3 is TGTGCCAGCAGCTTCCAGGGACCCTACGAGCAGTACTTC. Amino acid sequence: CASSFQGPYEQYF. V usage is TRBV5-4 and J usage is TRBJ2-7, with D perhaps assigned TRBD1 or TRBD2 (5 bases each). Germline CDR1 SGHNT, CDR2 YYREEE (reference sequence). V was trimmed by 2 bases and J by 2 bases, leaving 8 bases between them. This CDR3 has 13 amino acids.

J is TRBJ1-2 and V is TRBV7-6; TRBD1 matches 11 bases. With 5 bases clipped from V and 3 bases from J, the junction kept 5 bases outside the gene matches. Germline CDR1 reads SGHVS; CDR2 reads FNYEAQ. The CDR3 is 15 amino acids. The DNA of the CDR3 is TGTGCCAGCAGCCTGCCGGGACAGGGGGACTATGGCTACACCTTC. As protein: CASSLPGQGDYGYTF. The whole variable domain, remainder taken from reference TRBV7-6 and TRBJ1-2, is GAGVSQSPRYKVTKRGQDVALRCDPISGHVSLYWYRQALGQGPEFLTYFNYEAQQDKSGLPNDRFSAERPEGSISTLTIQRTEQRDSAMYRCASSLPGQGDYGYTFGSGTRLTVV.

This clone has a single count. The chain couples TRBV7-9 to TRBJ2-1; D gene ambiguous. Germline values: CDR1 SEHNR, CDR2 FQNEAQ (reference sequence). The CDR3 is 12 amino acids. Trimming took off 4 bases at V and 8 bases at J, with 9 bases between the two ends. The CDR3 loop is CASSSRLDEQFF. The CDR3 nucleotides are TGTGCCAGCAGCTCGAGACTCGATGAGCAGTTCTTC.

The genes are TRBV19 and TRBJ1-2; D is undetermined. Trimming pared 10 bases from V and 1 base from J, leaving 13 bases between. Looked up from germline, CDR1 is LNHDA and CDR2 is SQIVND (reference sequence). This CDR3 comprises 13 residues. The CDR3 bases are TGTGCCACCCGAGGGCTTCTTAACTATGGCTACACCTTC. It is translated as CATRGLLNYGYTF.